These T cell receptor beta chains were read from a single sample in a study of T cell responses to AZD1222 COVID-19 vaccine. Profiled with immunoSEQ multiplex PCR; TCRdb holds only in-frame clones, not every one. The data show about 130,000 clones, about nine tenths seen once. The specimen comprised peripheral blood, sampled on day 0 of AZD1222 vaccination. The receptor source for this set is an adult in good health. Both conserved end residues are trimmed from each CDR3. Not all rows give a size; the values are once, few, many and, for expanded clones, a class.

cdr3_aa	clone_size	v_call	j_call
ASSYSGGNTGELF	-	TRBV6-5	TRBJ2-2
ASSQGALNTEAF	-	TRBV5-1	TRBJ1-1
ATSDLEREQY	-	TRBV24-1	TRBJ2-7
ASSLIPGEASPLH	-	TRBV27	TRBJ1-6
ASGPMTGYYNSDTEAF	few	TRBV12-5	TRBJ1-1
AWSLTATNEKLF	-	TRBV30	TRBJ1-4
ASRYMNTEAF	-	TRBV5-4	TRBJ1-1
ASSTPGGARYNEQF	once	TRBV19	TRBJ2-1
ASSRSGGARTDTQY	-	TRBV7-3	TRBJ2-3
ASSSETGWAGELF	-	TRBV4-1	TRBJ2-2
ASSVGGGGTDTQY	-	TRBV9	TRBJ2-3
ASSQNSFRDKSYGYT	few	TRBV4-3	TRBJ1-2
ASRSTGTYEQY	-	TRBV7-9	TRBJ2-7
ASSFPGTGDGYT	-	TRBV11-3	TRBJ1-2
ASSLDRGEQY	-	TRBV5-6	TRBJ2-7
ASSLGQGGRETQY	-	TRBV7-2	TRBJ2-5
ASSAGQGAAAF	few	TRBV11-2	TRBJ1-1
ASSLRTSGGPYEQY	-	TRBV7-9	TRBJ2-7
ATSRDQQTEAF	-	TRBV15	TRBJ1-1
ASSLDSGPDTEAF	-	TRBV7-2	TRBJ1-1
ASSLDQIYEQY	-	TRBV5-1	TRBJ2-7
SVGRGPYGYT	-	TRBV29-1	TRBJ1-2
ASRADTQY	-	TRBV19	TRBJ2-3
ASSRGQGAGDTQY	-	TRBV21-1	TRBJ2-3
ASSLTLGREEAF	-	TRBV7-3	TRBJ1-1
ASKTAASSYNSPLH	-	TRBV27	TRBJ1-6
ASSFQGNTGELF	-	TRBV5-1	TRBJ2-2
AWSYRGHGYT	-	TRBV30	TRBJ1-2
ASSRGEFALSFYEQY	-	TRBV6-6	TRBJ2-7
SQSTGVGYT	-	TRBV20-1	TRBJ1-2
ASSSRVRSTDTQY	-	TRBV16	TRBJ2-3
ASSIPERRGLNAF	-	TRBV19	TRBJ1-1
SVFPSGSTGELF	-	TRBV29-1	TRBJ2-2
ASSVEPSGASNYGYT	-	TRBV9	TRBJ1-2
ASSSLPTGTGWAEAF	-	TRBV21-1	TRBJ1-1
ASSPRTGGNTGELF	-	TRBV7-2	TRBJ2-2
ASSFQTSGGYNEQF	few	TRBV7-9	TRBJ2-1
ASSTTGVSGNTIY	-	TRBV19	TRBJ1-3
ASIARGNYGYT	-	TRBV7-9	TRBJ1-2
ASSFEPMGGRYT	-	TRBV5-5	TRBJ1-2
ASSVDMQDYGYT	-	TRBV9	TRBJ1-2
ATSRTGRVPEKLF	-	TRBV15	TRBJ1-4
ASSPTGFYGYT	few	TRBV7-2	TRBJ1-2
ASSLPGGKTDTQY	-	TRBV5-1	TRBJ2-3
ASSLFAGAYEQY	-	TRBV7-2	TRBJ2-7
ASFSGRRGMRNEQF	once	TRBV19	TRBJ2-1
ASSYSPWGHYGYT	-	TRBV6-5	TRBJ1-2